This entry concerns a single T cell receptor beta chain. This sample stems from a study of cytomegalovirus exposure and HLA in healthy donors. The study ran its PCR with 60 Vbeta and 13 Jbeta primers. The table came from immunoSEQ multiplex PCR; TCRdb's copy has only in-frame clones and leaves some out. The data show over 100,000 clones, roughly 73% seen once. CDR1 is SEHNR, CDR2 FQNEAQ, per germline (reference sequence). V lost 5 bases and J 3 bases, leaving 19 bases between the germline ends. The CDR3 extends over 16 amino acids. The J gene is TRBJ1-2, the V gene TRBV7-9, with D perhaps matching TRBD1 (5 bases). The specimen sequenced was PBMCs. The sequence was obtained from a woman in her twenties or thirties in good health and CMV-seronegative. Here the CDR3 reads CASSRRQGVEDYGYTF. In DNA, the CDR3 is TGTGCCAGCAGCCGACGGCAAGGGGTAGAGGACTATGGCTACACCTTC.